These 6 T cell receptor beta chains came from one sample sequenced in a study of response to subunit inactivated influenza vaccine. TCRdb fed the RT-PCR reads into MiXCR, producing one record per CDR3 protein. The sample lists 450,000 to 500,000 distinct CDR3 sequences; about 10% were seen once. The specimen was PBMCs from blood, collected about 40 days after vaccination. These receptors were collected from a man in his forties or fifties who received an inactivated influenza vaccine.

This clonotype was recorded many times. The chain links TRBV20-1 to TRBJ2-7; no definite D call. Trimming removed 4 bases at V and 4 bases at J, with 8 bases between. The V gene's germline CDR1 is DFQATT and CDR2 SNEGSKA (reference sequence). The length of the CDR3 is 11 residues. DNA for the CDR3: TGCAGTGCTACCAGTCTTTACGAGCAGTACTTC. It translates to CSATSLYEQYF.

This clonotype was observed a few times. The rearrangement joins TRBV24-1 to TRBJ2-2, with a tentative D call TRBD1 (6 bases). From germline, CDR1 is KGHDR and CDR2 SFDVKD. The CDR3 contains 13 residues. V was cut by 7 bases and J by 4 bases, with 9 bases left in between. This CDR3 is CATRDRGTGELFF. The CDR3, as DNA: TGTGCCACCAGGGACAGAGGCACCGGGGAGCTGTTTTTT.

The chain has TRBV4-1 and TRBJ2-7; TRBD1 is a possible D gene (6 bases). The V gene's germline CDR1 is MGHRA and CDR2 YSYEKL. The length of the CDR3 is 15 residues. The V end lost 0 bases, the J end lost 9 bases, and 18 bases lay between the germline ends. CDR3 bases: TGCGCCAGCAGCCAAGAGTGGGACATGCGGTATGGGCAGTACTTC. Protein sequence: CASSQEWDMRYGQYF.

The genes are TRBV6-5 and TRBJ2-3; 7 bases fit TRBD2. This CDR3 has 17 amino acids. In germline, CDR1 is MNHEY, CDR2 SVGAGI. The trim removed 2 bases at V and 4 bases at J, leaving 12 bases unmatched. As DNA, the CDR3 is TGTGCCAGCAGTTACCTGATGTTGGGGAGGGGCCCAGATACGCAGTATTTT. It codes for CASSYLMLGRGPDTQYF.

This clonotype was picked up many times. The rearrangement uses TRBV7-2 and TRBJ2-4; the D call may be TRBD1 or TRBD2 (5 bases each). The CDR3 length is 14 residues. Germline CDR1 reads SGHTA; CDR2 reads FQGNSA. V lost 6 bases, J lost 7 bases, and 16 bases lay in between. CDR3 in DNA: TGTGCCAGCAGTGCCGCCACGGGGCGGAACATTCAGTACTTC. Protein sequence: CASSAATGRNIQYF.

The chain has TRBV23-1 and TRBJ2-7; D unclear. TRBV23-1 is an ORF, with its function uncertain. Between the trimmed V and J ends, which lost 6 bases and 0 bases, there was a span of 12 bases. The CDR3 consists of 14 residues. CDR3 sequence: CASRRQPHSYEQYF. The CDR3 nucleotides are TGCGCCAGCAGGAGGCAGCCCCACTCCTACGAGCAGTACTTC.